The 31 T cell receptor beta chains given below trace back to one sample, sequenced in a study of blood T cell repertoires in COVID-19. The repertoire was sequenced with immunoSEQ multiplex PCR; TCRdb's copy has only in-frame clones and lacks some. The table shows a few hundred thousand clones, with about 82% occurring only once. The sequenced sample consisted of peripheral blood. The receptors shown here come from a human donor in a cohort sampled during active COVID-19.

This sequence joins TRBV7-9 and TRBJ1-2; 9 nucleotides line up with TRBD1. V was pared by 4 bases and J by 7 bases, with 7 bases of the junction left unmatched. The germline V gene encodes CDR1 SEHNR and CDR2 FQNEAQ (reference sequence). The CDR3 is made up of 14 amino acids. The CDR3: CASSSLHRGLGYTF. The CDR3 nucleotides are TGTGCCAGCAGCTCCCTACACAGGGGGCTTGGCTACACCTTC.

This clone was observed a handful of times. The chain joins TRBV27 to TRBJ1-5; TRBD1 matches 8 bases. The CDR3 extends over 16 amino acids. Germline V gene sequence: CDR1 MNHEY, CDR2 SMNVEV (reference sequence). J was trimmed by 0 bases and V by 5 bases; bases with no gene match: 6. CDR3 bases: TGTGCCAGCAGTATCGCCGGGACAGGTAGCAATCAGCCCCAGCATTTT. As protein: CASSIAGTGSNQPQHF.

V is TRBV5-1 and J is TRBJ2-1; 8 nucleotides match TRBD2. Germline CDR1 and CDR2: SGHRS and YFSETQ. The CDR3 is 15 amino acids. J gave up 5 bases and V 1 base, and 5 bases lay outside the gene matches. CDR3 residues: CASSLLGLVNNEQFF. The CDR3 region has the DNA TGCGCCAGCAGCTTGTTGGGACTAGTAAACAATGAGCAGTTCTTC.

The chain couples TRBV3-1 (or the pseudogene TRBV3-2) to TRBJ1-6, with unresolved D. This CDR3 is built from 14 residues. Germline CDR1 and CDR2: LGHDT and YNNKEL (reference sequence). Between the trimmed V and J ends, which lost 3 bases and 8 bases, there was a span of 11 bases. The CDR3 DNA sequence: TGTGCCAGCAGCCACGAGAGCCGATATTCACCCCTCCACTTT. This encodes CASSHESRYSPLHF.

This chain uses TRBV9 with TRBJ2-1; 11 positions match TRBD2. V lost 4 bases and J lost 4; bases outside the gene matches: 4. Germline loops: CDR1 SGDLS, CDR2 YYNGEE. The CDR3 spans 15 residues. CDR3 coding DNA: TGTGCCAGCAGCTTCCTAGCGGGGGGTTACAATGAGCAGTTCTTC. Its protein is CASSFLAGGYNEQFF.

This chain connects TRBV19 to TRBJ1-6; no clear D gene. The CDR3 has 14 amino acids. Trimming took 5 bases from V and 11 from J, leaving 16 bases between them. Germline V gene data show CDR1 as LNHDA and CDR2 as SQIVND (reference sequence). For the CDR3, the DNA is TGTGCCAGTAGTGTGACGGCATATCAGGCACCCCTCCACTTT. This translates into CASSVTAYQAPLHF.

The chain has TRBV19 and TRBJ1-2; 9 bases agree with TRBD1. The CDR3 consists of 13 residues. Germline assignment: CDR1 LNHDA and CDR2 SQIVND (reference sequence). V gave up 7 bases and J gave up 8 bases; unmatched junction bases: 8. CDR3 loop: CASIDRGKGGYTF. The CDR3 DNA reads as TGTGCCAGTATCGACAGGGGGAAGGGCGGCTACACCTTC.

This clone was counted a few times. The chain couples TRBV7-6 to TRBJ1-1, with TRBD1 matching 10 bases. Germline V gene lookup returns CDR1 SGHVS and CDR2 FNYEAQ. V lost 5 bases and J lost 1; bases outside the gene matches: 4. This CDR3 has 15 amino acids. The chain's CDR3 is CASSPRDRGNTEAFF. DNA of the CDR3: TGTGCCAGCAGCCCGAGGGACAGGGGGAACACTGAAGCTTTCTTT. Variable domain in full (rest from reference TRBV7-6 and TRBJ1-1): GAGVSQSPRYKVTKRGQDVALRCDPISGHVSLYWYRQALGQGPEFLTYFNYEAQQDKSGLPNDRFSAERPEGSISTLTIQRTEQRDSAMYRCASSPRDRGNTEAFFGQGTRLTVV.

The chain employs TRBV13 and TRBJ1-2; tentatively, D is TRBD1 (5 bases). Germline CDR1 reads PRHDT; CDR2 reads FYEKMQ (reference sequence). V gave up 0 bases and J gave up 4 bases, with 9 bases separating them. This CDR3 spans 14 amino acids. The CDR3 sequence: CASSLGTGVYGYTF. The CDR3 DNA reads as TGTGCCAGCAGCTTAGGCACGGGGGTCTATGGCTACACCTTC. Supplemented by reference TRBV13 and TRBJ1-2, the full variable domain reads AAGVIQSPRHLIKEKRETATLKCYPIPRHDTVYWYQQGPGQDPQFLISFYEKMQSDKGSIPDRFSAQQFSDYHSELNMSSLELGDSALYFCASSLGTGVYGYTFGSGTRLTVV.

The chain combines TRBV19 with TRBJ1-3; 7 positions match TRBD1. This CDR3 has 14 residues. Germline V gives CDR1 LNHDA, CDR2 SQIVND (reference sequence). Trimming took 7 bases from V and 3 from J; bases not matched to a gene: 6. The DNA for the CDR3 is TGTGCCAGTACCGACAGGGAATTTGGAAACACCATATATTTT. Protein: CASTDREFGNTIYF.

The chain is built from TRBV11-2 and TRBJ1-3, with unresolved D. Germline V CDR1 and CDR2: SGHAT, FQNNGV. The CDR3 loop spans 16 amino acids. V lost 5 bases, J lost 3 bases, and 17 bases lay in between. In DNA, the CDR3 is TGTGCCAGCAGCCAACTTGACGCGGGAGGTGGAAACACCATATATTTT. Translated, it gives CASSQLDAGGGNTIYF. The full variable domain, completed using reference TRBV11-2 and TRBJ1-3, is EAGVAQSPRYKIIEKRQSVAFWCNPISGHATLYWYQQILGQGPKLLIQFQNNGVVDDSQLPKDRFSAERLKGVDSTLKIQPAKLEDSAVYLCASSQLDAGGGNTIYFGEGSWLTVV.

This clone was counted a few times. The J gene is TRBJ1-1, the V gene TRBV3-1 (or the pseudogene TRBV3-2); no clear D. V gave up 6 bases and J gave up 5 bases, with 16 bases separating them. The germline CDR1 and CDR2 sequences are LGHDT and YNNKEL (reference sequence). The CDR3 covers 14 residues. The CDR3 reads CASREGNSLTEAFF. In DNA, the CDR3 is TGTGCCAGCAGGGAGGGAAACTCCCTGACTGAAGCTTTCTTT.

As to this clone: The same CDR3 also results from other DNA sequences found in this sample. The chain is built from TRBV5-1 and TRBJ2-7, with D unclear. The CDR3 is made up of 12 amino acids. V was cut by 3 bases and J by 4 bases, with 8 bases left in between. The germline CDR1 and CDR2 sequences are SGHRS and YFSETQ. This CDR3 is CASSSTDYEQYF. The CDR3 DNA reads TGCGCCAGCAGCTCAACAGATTACGAGCAGTACTTC.

The chain couples TRBV29-1 to TRBJ1-2; 7 bases align to TRBD1. The germline gives CDR1 SQVTM, CDR2 ANQGSEA. This CDR3 spans 12 amino acids. J gave up 1 base and V 7 bases, and 3 bases lay outside the gene matches. As DNA, the CDR3 is TGCAGCGGGGGACAGATTAACTATGGCTACACCTTC. It yields the protein CSGGQINYGYTF.

V and J are TRBV6-4 and TRBJ2-7, with TRBD1 identical over 10 bases. This CDR3 spans 13 amino acids. Germline values: CDR1 MRHNA, CDR2 SNTAGT. V lost 6 bases to trimming and J lost 2 bases; unmatched junction nucleotides: 1. In DNA, the CDR3 is TGTGCCAGCAGGGGACAGGGGCCCTACGAGCAGTACTTC. Its translation: CASRGQGPYEQYF.

The J gene is TRBJ1-6, the V gene TRBV30; D remains ambiguous. CDR3 length: 11 residues. Germline V gene lookup returns CDR1 GTSNPN and CDR2 SVGIG (reference sequence). With 2 bases removed from V and 15 bases from J, the gap between germline ends came to 11 bases. CDR3 coding DNA: TGTGCCTGGAGTCGAGGCCCCGACCTCCACTTT. Translated, it gives CAWSRGPDLHF.

The genes are TRBV7-9 and TRBJ1-4; 8 bases are a match to TRBD1. The CDR3 is made up of 17 amino acids. The junction had 8 bases not matched to a gene; V was cut back by 1 base and J by 4 bases. The V gene's germline CDR1 is SEHNR and CDR2 FQNEAQ (reference sequence). The CDR3 loop reads CASSLGQGFSNNEKLFF. CDR3 coding DNA: TGTGCCAGCAGCTTAGGACAGGGGTTTTCAAATAATGAAAAACTGTTTTTT.

The chain carries TRBV10-2 and TRBJ1-6, with D unclear. V shed 6 bases and J shed 0 bases, with 9 bases lying between them. The CDR3 loop spans 15 amino acids. Per the germline V gene, CDR1 is WSHSY and CDR2 is SAAADI. The CDR3 sequence is CASRLSSSYNSPLHF. CDR3 nucleotide sequence: TGCGCCAGCAGGTTAAGTAGCTCCTATAATTCACCCCTCCACTTT.

The count of this clone is one. The chain combines TRBV20-1 with TRBJ1-1, with TRBD1 as a possible D gene (5 bases). The germline CDR1 and CDR2 sequences are DFQATT and SNEGSKA (reference sequence). The CDR3 covers 11 residues. V was shortened by 5 bases and J by 6 bases, with 10 bases between the two germline ends. CDR3 DNA: TGCAGTGCTCGACAGAATTCTGAAGCTTTCTTT. This codes for CSARQNSEAFF.

The V and J genes are TRBV5-1 and TRBJ1-4, with TRBD1 matching over 9 bases. Germline V gene lookup returns CDR1 SGHRS and CDR2 YFSETQ. This CDR3 has 15 amino acids. V lost 4 bases and J lost 7; bases outside the gene matches: 8. DNA of the CDR3: TGCGCCAGCAGCACAGGGGACAGGGACTTTGAAAAACTGTTTTTT. Amino acids: CASSTGDRDFEKLFF.

The chain joins TRBV28 to TRBJ2-1; 7 bases fit TRBD2. The CDR3 length is 15 residues. Trimming at V came to 6 bases and at J to 3 bases, leaving 8 bases not matched to a gene. CDR1 MDHEN and CDR2 SYDVKM come from the germline V gene. CDR3 DNA: TGTGCCAGCAGCCTAACTAGCGTTGGCTACAATGAGCAGTTCTTC. Translating gives CASSLTSVGYNEQFF.

The J gene is TRBJ2-1, the V gene TRBV19, with TRBD2 matching 7 bases. Germline V gives CDR1 LNHDA, CDR2 SQIVND (reference sequence). The CDR3 runs 16 residues. V lost 4 bases and J lost 7; bases outside the gene matches: 13. For the CDR3, the DNA is TGTGCCAGTAGTAGCATCGGGGGGTCGGGGCGTAATGAGCAGTTCTTC. Translated: CASSSIGGSGRNEQFF.

This clone was detected only once. The genes are TRBV19 and TRBJ1-1, with TRBD1 matching over 7 bases. This CDR3 spans 14 amino acids. Germline-derived CDR1 and CDR2 are LNHDA and SQIVND (reference sequence). After removal of 5 bases from V and 2 bases from J, the junction contained 5 bases not matched to a gene. In nucleotides, the CDR3 is TGTGCCAGTAGTTTCTCAGGGGGTAACACTGAAGCTTTCTTT. The encoded protein is CASSFSGGNTEAFF.

The CDR3 sequence is CSVVGLKSSYEQYF. The CDR3 bases are TGCAGCGTTGTCGGACTCAAGAGCTCCTACGAGCAGTACTTC. V usage is TRBV29-1 and J usage is TRBJ2-7, with a tentative D call TRBD2 (5 bases). The V gene's germline CDR1 is SQVTM and CDR2 ANQGSEA. V lost 4 bases to trimming and J lost 0 bases, with 13 bases between them. CDR3 size: 14 residues.

The rearrangement joins TRBV3-1 (or the pseudogene TRBV3-2) to TRBJ2-5; D ambiguous. CDR1 and CDR2 from the germline V gene are LGHDT and YNNKEL (reference sequence). This CDR3 region has 13 residues. The V end lost 2 bases, the J end lost 2 bases, and 6 bases lay between the germline ends. In DNA form, the CDR3 reads TGTGCCAGCAGCCAACCCGGGCAAGAGACCCAGTACTTC. Translated, it gives CASSQPGQETQYF.

CDR3 DNA: TGTGCCAGCGACCGACTTCCTGCGAGCTCCTATAATTCACCCCTCCACTTT. This translates into CASDRLPASSYNSPLHF. V usage is TRBV5-6 and J usage is TRBJ1-6; D is ambiguous. CDR3 size: 17 residues. Germline V lookup: CDR1 SGHDT, CDR2 YYEEEE. Trimming took 7 bases from V and 0 from J, leaving 17 bases between them.

This sequence joins TRBV24-1 and TRBJ1-2; the D is unclear. The CDR3 consists of 15 residues. Germline assignment: CDR1 KGHDR and CDR2 SFDVKD. V was pared by 2 bases and J by 4 bases, with 13 bases between. Here the CDR3 reads CATSDSYSGTYGYTF. Written as DNA, the CDR3 is TGTGCCACCAGTGATTCCTACAGCGGAACCTATGGCTACACCTTC.

This clone was seen once. The chain recombines TRBV30 with TRBJ2-1, with 7 bases fitting TRBD2. The CDR3 is 15 residues long. The germline V gene has CDR1 GTSNPN and CDR2 SVGIG (reference sequence). V was clipped by 1 base and J by 4 bases; unmatched bases: 7. In nucleotides, the CDR3 is TGTGCCTGGAGTGCGTGGGGGGGAAATTACAATGAGCAGTTCTTC. It yields the protein CAWSAWGGNYNEQFF. Drawing the rest from reference TRBV30 and TRBJ2-1, the complete variable domain is SQTIHQWPATLVQPVGSPLSLECTVEGTSNPNLYWYRQAAGRGLQLLFYSVGIGQISSEVPQNLSASRPQDRQFILSSKKLLLSDSGFYLCAWSAWGGNYNEQFFGPGTRLTVL.

This clone has only one observation. V gene TRBV7-9 combines with J gene TRBJ2-3; D is unclear. Germline CDR1 reads SEHNR; CDR2 reads FQNEAQ (reference sequence). Trimming removed 5 bases at V and 1 base at J, with 13 bases between. This CDR3 is 15 amino acids long. For the CDR3, the DNA is TGTGCCAGCAGCCGATTGAGAGTAGGCACAGATACGCAGTATTTT. Its protein is CASSRLRVGTDTQYF.

The CDR3 DNA follows: TGTGCCAGCAGCTCCCACGGAGGACAGGGGGTTTCCTACGAGCAGTACTTC. It translates to CASSSHGGQGVSYEQYF. This chain connects TRBV7-6 to TRBJ2-7; 10 nucleotides align to TRBD1. V was clipped by 4 bases and J by 1 base; unmatched bases: 10. The CDR3 totals 17 residues. The germline gives CDR1 SGHVS, CDR2 FNYEAQ.

The sample holds one count of this clone. The chain recombines TRBV24-1 with TRBJ1-5, with D possibly TRBD1 on 5 matching bases. The CDR3 consists of 16 residues. V dropped 0 bases and J dropped 5 bases, with 13 bases sitting between them. Germline V gene data show CDR1 as KGHDR and CDR2 as SFDVKD. CDR3 nucleotide sequence: TGTGCCACCAGTGATTTGGCGGGGGATGCGGATCAGCCCCAGCATTTT. Translated: CATSDLAGDADQPQHF.